This entry lists 13 T cell receptor beta chains sequenced from one sample in a study of CD8 T cells in Susac syndrome. Random-hexamer reverse transcription was applied to 0.5 to 1 ug RNA. TCRdb ran MiXCR on the immunoSEQ multiplex PCR reads and lists one entry per CDR3 protein. This table holds just over 80,000 distinct CDR3 sequences, around 94% found once. The sample consisted of CD8+ T cells from PBMCs. The receptors stem from a human donor in good health.

The genes are TRBV5-1 and TRBJ2-3; no clear D. The CDR3 totals 15 residues. Germline loops: CDR1 SGHRS, CDR2 YFSETQ. V lost 4 bases and J 2 bases, leaving 14 bases between the germline ends. The CDR3 DNA reads as TGCGCCAGCAGCCTCTTGGGTATAAACACAGATACGCAGTATTTT. Protein: CASSLLGINTDTQYF. Combining the CDR3 with reference TRBV5-1 and TRBJ2-3 gives the whole variable domain KAGVTQTPRYLIKTRGQQVTLSCSPISGHRSVSWYQQTPGQGLQFLFEYFSETQRNKGNFPGRFSGRQFSNSRSEMNVSTLELGDSALYLCASSLLGINTDTQYFGPGTRLTVL.

The chain has TRBV4-3 and TRBJ2-7; TRBD1 aligns across 8 bases. V trimming: 4 bases; J trimming: 4 bases; junction bases outside the gene matches: 3. The germline V gene has CDR1 LGHNA and CDR2 YSLEER. This CDR3 contains 13 residues. DNA for the CDR3: TGCGCCAGCAGCCCGGACAGGGAGTACGAGCAGTACTTC. It codes for CASSPDREYEQYF.

The rearrangement links TRBV6-2 or TRBV6-3 to TRBJ1-5; D remains unclear. Germline CDR1 MNHEY, CDR2 SVGEGT. The V end was cut by 5 bases, the J end by 3 bases, with 8 bases between. The CDR3 extends over 13 amino acids. Written as DNA, the CDR3 is TGTGCCAGCAGTCAAGGGCTCAATCAGCCCCAGCATTTT. Amino acids: CASSQGLNQPQHF.

V and J are TRBV10-3 and TRBJ2-1; perhaps TRBD2 as D (5 bases). Germline CDR1 reads ENHRY; CDR2 reads SYGVKD. V was shortened by 3 bases and J by 1 base, with 13 bases between the two germline ends. There are 16 residues in the CDR3. The CDR3 here is CAISDRGISSYNEQFF. The CDR3 DNA reads TGTGCCATCAGTGACCGAGGGATCTCGTCCTACAATGAGCAGTTCTTC.

The V gene is TRBV29-1, the J gene TRBJ2-2; D is perhaps TRBD1 (6 bases). CDR1 SQVTM and CDR2 ANQGSEA come from the germline V gene. The CDR3 totals 14 residues. With 5 bases removed from V and 5 bases from J, the gap between germline ends came to 15 bases. The DNA of the CDR3 is TGCAGCGTTCTTGACAGGCCGTATACCGGGGAGCTGTTTTTT. It translates to CSVLDRPYTGELFF.

The chain recombines TRBV9 with TRBJ2-7; D gene uncertain. V gave up 0 bases and J gave up 0 bases, with 4 bases separating them. Germline CDR1 reads SGDLS; CDR2 reads YYNGEE. CDR3 length: 13 residues. CDR3: CASSVASSYEQYF. The CDR3 DNA sequence: TGTGCCAGCAGCGTAGCAAGCTCCTACGAGCAGTACTTC.

The rearrangement joins TRBV30 to TRBJ2-4; TRBD1 is a possible D gene (6 bases). CDR1 GTSNPN and CDR2 SVGIG come from the germline V gene (reference sequence). V was cut by 1 base and J by 7 bases, with 14 bases left in between. The CDR3 loop spans 14 amino acids. CDR3 protein: CAWSAGQFGNIQYF. CDR3 sequence (DNA): TGTGCCTGGAGTGCGGGACAATTCGGTAACATTCAGTACTTC.

The genes are TRBV27 and TRBJ2-7; the D gene is possibly TRBD2 (6 bases). The CDR3 is 14 amino acids. V gave up 5 bases and J gave up 7 bases, with 18 bases separating them. Germline CDR1 MNHEY, CDR2 SMNVEV (reference sequence). The CDR3 DNA reads TGTGCCAGCAGTCTTGGACGGGGGACGAGGGAGCAGTACGTC. Translation gives CASSLGRGTREQYV.

This sequence joins TRBV5-1 and TRBJ1-4, with a weak D call TRBD1 (5 bases). V was pared by 4 bases and J by 3 bases, with 13 bases between. Per germline, CDR1 SGHRS and CDR2 YFSETQ. The CDR3 totals 15 residues. The CDR3 protein is CASSPTVSANEKLFF. In DNA, the CDR3 is TGCGCCAGCAGCCCGACAGTCTCAGCTAATGAAAAACTGTTTTTT.

The CDR3 here is CAAGWTGWSGDQFF. The CDR3 DNA is TGTGCCGCAGGCTGGACAGGCTGGTCTGGTGATCAGTTCTTC. The genes are TRBV7-8 and TRBJ2-1, with 7 bases identical to TRBD1. Trimming cost V 11 bases and J 13 bases; bases outside gene matches: 20. CDR1 SGHVS and CDR2 FQNEAQ come from the germline V gene. The CDR3 covers 14 residues.

V is TRBV28 and J is TRBJ1-1; the match to TRBD1 covers 8 bases. The J segment lost 0 bases and the V segment lost 3 bases, leaving 6 bases of the junction unmatched. CDR1 is MDHEN, CDR2 SYDVKM, per germline. The CDR3 is made up of 16 amino acids. The CDR3 sequence is CASSFLRDRLNTEAFF. The CDR3 DNA follows: TGTGCCAGCAGTTTTTTGAGGGACAGGTTGAACACTGAAGCTTTCTTT.

This clonotype was seen once. The V call is TRBV13, the J call TRBJ2-7; D remains ambiguous. The germline gives CDR1 PRHDT, CDR2 FYEKMQ (reference sequence). This CDR3 has 13 residues. V was clipped by 5 bases and J by 3 bases, with 11 bases between them. Here the CDR3 DNA reads TGTGCCAGCAGCCACGGAAACAGCTACGAGCAGTACTTC. Translation gives CASSHGNSYEQYF.

The sample holds a few counts of this clonotype. This rearrangement joins TRBV7-2 to TRBJ2-7; 9 bases line up with TRBD1. V gave up 5 bases and J gave up 2 bases; unmatched junction bases: 7. The CDR3 has 15 amino acids. The germline gives CDR1 SGHTA, CDR2 FQGNSA. CDR3 sequence: CASSRGQGPAYEQYF. In nucleotides, the CDR3 is TGTGCCAGCAGCCGAGGACAGGGGCCAGCCTACGAGCAGTACTTC.